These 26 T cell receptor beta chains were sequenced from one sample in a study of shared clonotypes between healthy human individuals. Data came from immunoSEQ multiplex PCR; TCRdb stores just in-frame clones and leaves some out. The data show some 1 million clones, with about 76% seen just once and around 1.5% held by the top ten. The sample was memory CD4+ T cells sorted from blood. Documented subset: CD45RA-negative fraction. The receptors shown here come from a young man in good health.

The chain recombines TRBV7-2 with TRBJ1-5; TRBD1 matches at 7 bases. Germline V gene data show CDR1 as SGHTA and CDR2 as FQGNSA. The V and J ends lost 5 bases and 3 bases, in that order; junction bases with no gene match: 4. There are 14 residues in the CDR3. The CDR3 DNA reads TGTGCCAGCAGCCCGACAGGGTTCAATCAGCCCCAGCATTTT. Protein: CASSPTGFNQPQHF.

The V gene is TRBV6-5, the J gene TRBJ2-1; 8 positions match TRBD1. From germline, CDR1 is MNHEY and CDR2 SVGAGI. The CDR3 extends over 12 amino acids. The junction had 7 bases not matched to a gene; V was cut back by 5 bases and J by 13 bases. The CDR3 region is CASSDDRGPQFF. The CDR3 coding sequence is TGTGCCAGCAGTGACGACAGGGGTCCACAGTTCTTC.

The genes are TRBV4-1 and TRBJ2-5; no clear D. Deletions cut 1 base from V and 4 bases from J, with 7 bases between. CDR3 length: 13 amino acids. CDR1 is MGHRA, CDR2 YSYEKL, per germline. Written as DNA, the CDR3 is TGCGCCAGCAGCCAAGTCCCTCCAGAGACCCAGTACTTC. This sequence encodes CASSQVPPETQYF.

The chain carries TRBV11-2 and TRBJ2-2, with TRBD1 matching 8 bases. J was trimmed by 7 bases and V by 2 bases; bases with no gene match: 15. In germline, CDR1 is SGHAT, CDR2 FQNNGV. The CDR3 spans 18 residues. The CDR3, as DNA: TGTGCCAGCAGCTTATCGGGGTGGACAGGGAGTTTCAGCGGGGAGCTGTTTTTT. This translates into CASSLSGWTGSFSGELFF.

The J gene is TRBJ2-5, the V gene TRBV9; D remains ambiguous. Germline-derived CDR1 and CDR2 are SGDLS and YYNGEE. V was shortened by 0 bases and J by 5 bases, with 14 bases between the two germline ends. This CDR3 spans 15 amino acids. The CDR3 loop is CASSVDGRSVETQYF. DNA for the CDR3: TGTGCCAGCAGCGTAGACGGGCGGTCTGTGGAGACCCAGTACTTC.

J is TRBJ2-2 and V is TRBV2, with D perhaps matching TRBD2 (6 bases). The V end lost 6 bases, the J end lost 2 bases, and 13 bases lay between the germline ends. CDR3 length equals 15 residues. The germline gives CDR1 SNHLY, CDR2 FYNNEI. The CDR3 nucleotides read TGTGCCAGCAGGGGCGGGGTTAGTAACACCGGGGAGCTGTTTTTT. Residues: CASRGGVSNTGELFF.

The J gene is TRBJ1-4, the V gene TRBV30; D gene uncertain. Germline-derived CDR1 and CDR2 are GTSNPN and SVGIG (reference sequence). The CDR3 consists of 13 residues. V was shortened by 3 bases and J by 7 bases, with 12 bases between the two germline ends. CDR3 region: CAWRRQSTEKLFF. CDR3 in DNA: TGTGCCTGGAGGAGACAATCCACTGAAAAACTGTTTTTT. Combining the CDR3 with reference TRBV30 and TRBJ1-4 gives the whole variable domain SQTIHQWPATLVQPVGSPLSLECTVEGTSNPNLYWYRQAAGRGLQLLFYSVGIGQISSEVPQNLSASRPQDRQFILSSKKLLLSDSGFYLCAWRRQSTEKLFFGSGTQLSVL.

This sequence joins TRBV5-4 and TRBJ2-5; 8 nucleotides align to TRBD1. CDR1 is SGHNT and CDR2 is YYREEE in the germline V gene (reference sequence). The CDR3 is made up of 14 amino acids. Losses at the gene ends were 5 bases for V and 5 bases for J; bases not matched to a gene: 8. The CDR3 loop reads CASSPSGGWETQYF. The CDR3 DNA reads TGTGCCAGCAGTCCCTCAGGGGGCTGGGAGACCCAGTACTTC.

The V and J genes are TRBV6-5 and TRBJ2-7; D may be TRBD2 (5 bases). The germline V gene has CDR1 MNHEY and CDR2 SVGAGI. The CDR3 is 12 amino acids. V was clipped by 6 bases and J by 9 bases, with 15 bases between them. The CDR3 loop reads CASRAEGRRQYF. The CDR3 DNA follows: TGTGCCAGCAGAGCCGAGGGCCGCAGGCAGTACTTC.

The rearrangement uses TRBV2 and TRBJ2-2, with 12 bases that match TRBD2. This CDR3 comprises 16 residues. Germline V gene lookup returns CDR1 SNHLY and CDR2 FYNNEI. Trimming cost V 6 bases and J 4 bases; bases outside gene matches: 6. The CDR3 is CASSSSGGAITGELFF. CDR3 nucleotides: TGTGCCAGCAGCTCTAGCGGGGGGGCTATCACCGGGGAGCTGTTTTTT.

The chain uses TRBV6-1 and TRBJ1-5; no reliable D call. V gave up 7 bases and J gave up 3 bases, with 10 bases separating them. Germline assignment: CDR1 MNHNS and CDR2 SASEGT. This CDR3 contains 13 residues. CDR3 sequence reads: CASNSDNNQPQHF. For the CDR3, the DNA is TGTGCCAGCAATTCGGATAACAATCAGCCCCAGCATTTT.

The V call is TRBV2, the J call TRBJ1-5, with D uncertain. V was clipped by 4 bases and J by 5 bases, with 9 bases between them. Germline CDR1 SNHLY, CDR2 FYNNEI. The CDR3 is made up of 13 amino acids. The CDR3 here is CASSVKWDQPQHF. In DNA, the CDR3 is TGTGCCAGCAGTGTGAAATGGGATCAGCCCCAGCATTTT. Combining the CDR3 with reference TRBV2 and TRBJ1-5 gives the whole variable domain EPEVTQTPSHQVTQMGQEVILRCVPISNHLYFYWYRQILGQKVEFLVSFYNNEISEKSEIFDDQFSVERPDGSNFTLKIRSTKLEDSAMYFCASSVKWDQPQHFGDGTRLSIL.

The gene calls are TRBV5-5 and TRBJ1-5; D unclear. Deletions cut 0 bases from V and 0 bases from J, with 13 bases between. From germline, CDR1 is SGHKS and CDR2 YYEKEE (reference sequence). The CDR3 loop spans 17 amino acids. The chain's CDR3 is CASSLARAWGSNQPQHF. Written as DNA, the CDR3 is TGTGCCAGCAGCTTGGCCCGCGCCTGGGGTAGCAATCAGCCCCAGCATTTT.

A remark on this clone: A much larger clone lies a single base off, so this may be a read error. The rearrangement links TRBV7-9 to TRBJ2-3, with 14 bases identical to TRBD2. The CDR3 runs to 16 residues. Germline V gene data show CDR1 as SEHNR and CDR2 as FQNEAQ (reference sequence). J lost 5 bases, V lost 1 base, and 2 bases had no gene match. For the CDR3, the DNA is TGTGCCAGCAGCTTAGGACTAGCGGGGGGGCAAGATACGCAGTATTTT. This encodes CASSLGLAGGQDTQYF.

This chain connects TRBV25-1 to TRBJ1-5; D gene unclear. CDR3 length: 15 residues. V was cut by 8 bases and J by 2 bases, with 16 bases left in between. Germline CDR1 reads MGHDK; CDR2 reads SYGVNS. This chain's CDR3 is CASADGKWGNQPQHF. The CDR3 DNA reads TGTGCCAGCGCCGACGGGAAATGGGGCAATCAGCCCCAGCATTTT.

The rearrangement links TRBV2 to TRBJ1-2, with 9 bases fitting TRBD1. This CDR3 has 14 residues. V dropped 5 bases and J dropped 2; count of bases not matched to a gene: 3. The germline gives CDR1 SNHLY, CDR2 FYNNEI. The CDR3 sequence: CASSWDRANYGYTF. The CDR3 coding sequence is TGTGCCAGCAGTTGGGACAGGGCCAACTATGGCTACACCTTC.

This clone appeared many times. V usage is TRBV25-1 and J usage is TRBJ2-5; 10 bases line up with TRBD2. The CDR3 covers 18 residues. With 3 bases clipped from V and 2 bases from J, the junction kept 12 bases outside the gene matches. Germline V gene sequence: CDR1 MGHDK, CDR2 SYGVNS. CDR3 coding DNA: TGTGCCAGCAGTGAGCTAGTCCCCGGGACTAGCGCACAAGAGACCCAGTACTTC. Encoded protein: CASSELVPGTSAQETQYF.

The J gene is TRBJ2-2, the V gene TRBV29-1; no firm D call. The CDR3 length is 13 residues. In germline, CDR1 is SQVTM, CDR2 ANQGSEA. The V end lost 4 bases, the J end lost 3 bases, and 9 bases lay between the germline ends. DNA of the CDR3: TGCAGCGTTGGTAGGCAGGACACCGGGGAGCTGTTTTTT. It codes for CSVGRQDTGELFF.

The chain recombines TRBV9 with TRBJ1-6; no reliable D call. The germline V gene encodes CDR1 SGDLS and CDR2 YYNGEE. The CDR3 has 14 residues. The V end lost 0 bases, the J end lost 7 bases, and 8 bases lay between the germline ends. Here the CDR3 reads CASSVEQFNSPLHF. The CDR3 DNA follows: TGTGCCAGCAGCGTAGAACAGTTCAATTCACCCCTCCACTTT.

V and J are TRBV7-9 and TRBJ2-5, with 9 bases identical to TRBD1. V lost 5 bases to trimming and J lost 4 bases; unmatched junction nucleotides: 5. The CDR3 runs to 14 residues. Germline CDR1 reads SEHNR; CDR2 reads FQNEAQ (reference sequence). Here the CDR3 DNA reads TGTGCCAGCAGCCTAAGGACAGGGGCAGAGACCCAGTACTTC. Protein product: CASSLRTGAETQYF. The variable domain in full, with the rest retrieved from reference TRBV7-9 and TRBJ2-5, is DTGVSQNPRHKITKRGQNVTFRCDPISEHNRLYWYRQTLGQGPEFLTYFQNEAQLEKSRLLSDRFSAERPKGSFSTLEIQRTEQGDSAMYLCASSLRTGAETQYFGPGTRLLVL.

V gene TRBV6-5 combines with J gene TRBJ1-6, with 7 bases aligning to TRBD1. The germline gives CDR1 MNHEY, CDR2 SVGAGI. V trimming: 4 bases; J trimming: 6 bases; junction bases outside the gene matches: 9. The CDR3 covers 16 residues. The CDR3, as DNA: TGTGCCAGCAGTTCTCGGCGGGGACAGCCTAATTCACCCCTCCACTTT. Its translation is CASSSRRGQPNSPLHF.

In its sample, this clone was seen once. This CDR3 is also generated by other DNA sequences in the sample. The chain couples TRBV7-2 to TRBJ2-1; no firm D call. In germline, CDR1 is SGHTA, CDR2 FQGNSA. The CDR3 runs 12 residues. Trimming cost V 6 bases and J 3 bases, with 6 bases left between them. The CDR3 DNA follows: TGTGCCAGCAGTTCTTACTACAATGAGCAGTTCTTC. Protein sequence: CASSSYYNEQFF.

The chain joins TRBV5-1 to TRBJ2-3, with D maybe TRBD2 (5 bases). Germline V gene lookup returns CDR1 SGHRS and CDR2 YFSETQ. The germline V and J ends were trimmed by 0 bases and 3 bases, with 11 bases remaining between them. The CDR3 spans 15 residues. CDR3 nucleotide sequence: TGCGCCAGCAGCTTGGAAGGCCGGGATACAGATACGCAGTATTTT. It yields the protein CASSLEGRDTDTQYF. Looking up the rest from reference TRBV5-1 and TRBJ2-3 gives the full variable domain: KAGVTQTPRYLIKTRGQQVTLSCSPISGHRSVSWYQQTPGQGLQFLFEYFSETQRNKGNFPGRFSGRQFSNSRSEMNVSTLELGDSALYLCASSLEGRDTDTQYFGPGTRLTVL.

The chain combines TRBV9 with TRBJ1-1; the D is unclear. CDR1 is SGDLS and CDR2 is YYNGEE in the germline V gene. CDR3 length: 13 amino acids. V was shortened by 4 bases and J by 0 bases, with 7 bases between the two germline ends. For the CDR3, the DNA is TGTGCCAGCAGCCGAGGGTTGAACACTGAAGCTTTCTTT. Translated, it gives CASSRGLNTEAFF.

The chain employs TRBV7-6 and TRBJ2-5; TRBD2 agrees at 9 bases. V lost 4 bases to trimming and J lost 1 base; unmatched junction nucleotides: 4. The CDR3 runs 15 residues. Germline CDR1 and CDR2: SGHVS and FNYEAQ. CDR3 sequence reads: CASSSHSGSQETQYF. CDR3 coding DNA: TGTGCCAGCAGCTCCCATAGCGGGAGCCAAGAGACCCAGTACTTC. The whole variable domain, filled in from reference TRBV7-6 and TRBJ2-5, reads GAGVSQSPRYKVTKRGQDVALRCDPISGHVSLYWYRQALGQGPEFLTYFNYEAQQDKSGLPNDRFSAERPEGSISTLTIQRTEQRDSAMYRCASSSHSGSQETQYFGPGTRLLVL.

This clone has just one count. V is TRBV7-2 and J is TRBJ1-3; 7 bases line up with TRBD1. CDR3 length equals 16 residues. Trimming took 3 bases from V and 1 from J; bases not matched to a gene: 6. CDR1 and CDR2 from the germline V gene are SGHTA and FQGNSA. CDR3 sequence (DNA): TGTGCCAGCAGCTTGACAGGGAGTATATCTGGAAACACCATATATTTT. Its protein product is CASSLTGSISGNTIYF.